The clone carrying this T cell receptor (beta chain) occurred many times. The data stem from a study of blood T cell repertoires in COVID-19. Enrollees, 18 to 89 years old, lived in approximately 24 US areas. Self-reported history from a screening survey and questionnaire set each donor's cohort. Trimming stripped 1 base from V and 2 bases from J, with 5 bases between. The CDR3 totals 13 residues. In germline, CDR1 is SGHTA, CDR2 FQGTGA. Produced via immunoSEQ multiplex PCR; TCRdb's table is partial and in-frame only. The sample consists of under 250,000 clones, roughly 88% of them appearing once. The sample comprised PBMCs or T cells enriched from blood (not recorded which). The TCR sequence derives from a woman aged 40-49 years who had been exposed to COVID-19. The chain has TRBV7-3 and TRBJ2-5; D is undetermined. CDR3 loop: CASSLMEQETQYF. For the CDR3, the DNA is TGTGCCAGCAGCTTAATGGAGCAAGAGACCCAGTACTTC.